A single sample is the source of the 13 T cell receptor beta chains below, sequenced in a study of blood T cell repertoires in COVID-19. Profiled with immunoSEQ multiplex PCR; TCRdb holds only in-frame clones, not every one. The sample holds 150,000 or so clones, around 80% seen once. What was sequenced was peripheral blood. All receptors come from a human donor with acute or convalescent COVID-19. The donor label of this sample is uncertain.

V gene TRBV2 combines with J gene TRBJ1-1, with D unclear. The CDR3 sequence is 13 residues long. Germline CDR1 SNHLY, CDR2 FYNNEI. Trimming stripped 4 bases from V and 1 base from J, with 7 bases between. The CDR3 nucleotides are TGTGCCAGCAGTGGGGAGCAGAACACTGAAGCTTTCTTT. Its translation: CASSGEQNTEAFF. The full variable domain, with the rest looked up from reference TRBV2 and TRBJ1-1, is EPEVTQTPSHQVTQMGQEVILRCVPISNHLYFYWYRQILGQKVEFLVSFYNNEISEKSEIFDDQFSVERPDGSNFTLKIRSTKLEDSAMYFCASSGEQNTEAFFGQGTRLTVV.

The chain combines TRBV5-1 with TRBJ1-1, with D possibly matching TRBD1 (6 bases). The CDR3 has 15 residues. The germline V gene encodes CDR1 SGHRS and CDR2 YFSETQ. Trimming stripped 0 bases from V and 1 base from J, with 10 bases between. The CDR3 protein is CASSLVGHANTEAFF. The CDR3 nucleotides are TGCGCCAGCAGCTTGGTGGGACACGCGAACACTGAAGCTTTCTTT.

The chain combines TRBV7-9 with TRBJ1-1; D unresolved. Between the trimmed V and J ends, which lost 4 bases and 1 base, there was a span of 10 bases. Germline V gives CDR1 SEHNR, CDR2 FQNEAQ (reference sequence). The CDR3 is 14 amino acids. In DNA form, the CDR3 reads TGTGCCAGCAGCTCTGAGGGAAGGAACACTGAAGCTTTCTTT. Translation: CASSSEGRNTEAFF.

The CDR3 DNA is TGCGCCAGCAGCCCGACTAGCGGGGGCCTCACAGATACGCAGTATTTT. Protein product: CASSPTSGGLTDTQYF. This chain connects TRBV4-1 to TRBJ2-3, with 12 bases lining up with TRBD2. The ends lost 4 bases at V and 2 bases at J; junction bases unmatched: 4. This CDR3 spans 16 amino acids. CDR1 is MGHRA, CDR2 YSYEKL, per germline.

About this clone: Other DNA sequences in the same sample also yield this CDR3. V gene TRBV19 combines with J gene TRBJ1-2; 7 bases line up with TRBD1. This CDR3 is built from 13 residues. V was clipped by 3 bases and J by 4 bases; unmatched bases: 2. CDR1 and CDR2 (germline): LNHDA, SQIVND (reference sequence). CDR3 bases: TGTGCCAGTAGTATTCGGACAGGCTATGGCTACACCTTC. Protein product: CASSIRTGYGYTF.

The chain employs TRBV30 and TRBJ2-7; 9 bases match TRBD1. CDR3 size: 13 residues. The junction had 3 bases not matched to a gene; V was cut back by 5 bases and J by 1 base. Germline CDR1 GTSNPN, CDR2 SVGIG (reference sequence). The CDR3 is CAWETGGSYEQYF. The CDR3 bases are TGTGCCTGGGAGACAGGGGGATCCTACGAGCAGTACTTC.

This CDR3 is CASSGHRETQYF. CDR3 in DNA: TGTGCCAGCTCAGGCCATCGCGAGACCCAGTACTTC. The gene calls are TRBV18 and TRBJ2-5; no clear D gene. CDR1 and CDR2 (germline): KGHSH, LQKENI. V was pared by 5 bases and J by 5 bases, with 9 bases between. The CDR3 is made up of 12 amino acids. The entire variable domain, with the rest obtained from reference TRBV18 and TRBJ2-5, is as follows: NAGVMQNPRHLVRRRGQEARLRCSPMKGHSHVYWYRQLPEEGLKFMVYLQKENIIDESGMPKERFSAEFPKEGPSILRIQQVVRGDSAAYFCASSGHRETQYFGPGTRLLVL.

The chain is built from TRBV24-1 and TRBJ2-5, with D unresolved. Germline V lookup: CDR1 KGHDR, CDR2 SFDVKD. The CDR3 sequence is 14 residues long. V lost 3 bases, J lost 2 bases, and 9 bases lay in between. The CDR3 sequence is CATSDRSRQETQYF. The CDR3 DNA reads TGTGCCACCAGTGATAGGAGCAGACAAGAGACCCAGTACTTC.

The chain couples TRBV5-1 to TRBJ2-1, with 7 positions matching TRBD1. This CDR3 region has 15 residues. CDR1 and CDR2 (germline): SGHRS, YFSETQ. V dropped 2 bases and J dropped 5; count of bases not matched to a gene: 7. In DNA form, the CDR3 reads TGCGCCAGCAGCTTAGGACAGGTCCGAGACAATGAGCAGTTCTTC. Protein: CASSLGQVRDNEQFF.

A few counts support this clone. In nucleotides, the CDR3 is TGTGCCAGTAGGCAGAGCAATCAGCCCCAGCATTTT. Protein sequence: CASRQSNQPQHF. The rearrangement uses TRBV19 and TRBJ1-5; D unresolved. V lost 6 bases and J lost 1, with 4 bases in between. This CDR3 region has 12 residues. CDR1 is LNHDA, CDR2 SQIVND, per germline (reference sequence).

The chain is built from TRBV27 and TRBJ2-2; 9 bases align to TRBD2. Trimming cost V 0 bases and J 9 bases; bases outside gene matches: 5. This CDR3 contains 15 residues. Per the germline V gene, CDR1 is MNHEY and CDR2 is SMNVEV (reference sequence). CDR3 amino acids: CASSLSWRGGWELFF. Written as DNA, the CDR3 is TGTGCCAGCAGTTTATCGTGGCGGGGGGGCTGGGAGCTGTTTTTT.

The chain joins TRBV5-1 to TRBJ1-3; D is ambiguous. The CDR3 extends over 14 amino acids. Trimming pared 0 bases from V and 4 bases from J, leaving 8 bases between. CDR1 and CDR2 (germline): SGHRS, YFSETQ. CDR3 sequence reads: CASSLGARGNTIYF. CDR3 sequence (DNA): TGCGCCAGCAGCTTGGGGGCACGCGGAAACACCATATATTTT.

This clone was seen a few times. V gene TRBV5-1 combines with J gene TRBJ1-2; D is perhaps TRBD1 (6 bases). This CDR3 is built from 16 residues. Trimming removed 0 bases from V and 6 bases from J, with 18 bases in between. The germline V gene has CDR1 SGHRS and CDR2 YFSETQ. In nucleotides, the CDR3 is TGCGCCAGCAGCTTGGATTGGGGGCGCCCAGGTAATGGCTACACCTTC. Amino acids: CASSLDWGRPGNGYTF. Variable domain in full (rest from reference TRBV5-1 and TRBJ1-2): KAGVTQTPRYLIKTRGQQVTLSCSPISGHRSVSWYQQTPGQGLQFLFEYFSETQRNKGNFPGRFSGRQFSNSRSEMNVSTLELGDSALYLCASSLDWGRPGNGYTFGSGTRLTVV.